The 9 T cell receptor beta chains given below trace back to one sample, sequenced in a study of cytomegalovirus exposure and HLA in healthy donors. PCR primers comprised 60 Vbeta and 13 Jbeta primers. TCRdb's table, derived via immunoSEQ multiplex PCR, lists solely in-frame clones and lacks some. The data contain under 250,000 clones, around 80% of them singletons. Sequencing was done on a sample of PBMCs. Receptors were obtained from a boy aged 2-15 years in good health and CMV-seronegative.

The rearrangement uses TRBV5-1 and TRBJ2-3; 7 nucleotides agree with TRBD2. After removal of 0 bases from V and 0 bases from J, the junction contained 7 bases not matched to a gene. CDR3 size: 17 residues. Germline V gives CDR1 SGHRS, CDR2 YFSETQ. The chain's CDR3 is CASSLGGGSSSTDTQYF. The CDR3 DNA is TGCGCCAGCAGCTTGGGTGGCGGGAGCTCTAGCACAGATACGCAGTATTTT. Combining the CDR3 with reference TRBV5-1 and TRBJ2-3 gives the whole variable domain KAGVTQTPRYLIKTRGQQVTLSCSPISGHRSVSWYQQTPGQGLQFLFEYFSETQRNKGNFPGRFSGRQFSNSRSEMNVSTLELGDSALYLCASSLGGGSSSTDTQYFGPGTRLTVL.

V gene TRBV7-2 combines with J gene TRBJ2-7; 10 nucleotides agree with TRBD1. CDR3 size: 14 residues. In germline, CDR1 is SGHTA, CDR2 FQGNSA. V shed 5 bases and J 3 bases; nucleotides not matched to a gene: 4. The CDR3 spells CASSPGQGGYEQYF. DNA of the CDR3: TGTGCCAGCAGCCCTGGACAGGGGGGCTACGAGCAGTACTTC.

The J gene is TRBJ1-6, the V gene TRBV4-2, with D perhaps matching TRBD1 (5 bases). Germline CDR1 is LGHNA and CDR2 is YNFKEQ. V lost 4 bases, J lost 6 bases, and 13 bases lay in between. This CDR3 is 15 amino acids long. This chain's CDR3 is CASSPTTGLNSPLHF. The CDR3 DNA follows: TGTGCCAGCAGCCCTACGACGGGACTTAATTCACCCCTCCACTTT.

The genes are TRBV5-1 and TRBJ2-3; 12 bases fit TRBD2. Germline CDR1 is SGHRS and CDR2 is YFSETQ. CDR3 length: 15 amino acids. Trimming removed 4 bases from V and 2 bases from J; junction bases left unmatched: 2. The CDR3 spells CASSRTSGATDTQYF. CDR3 sequence (DNA): TGCGCCAGCAGCCGGACTAGCGGGGCCACAGATACGCAGTATTTT.

The chain employs TRBV4-2 and TRBJ2-7; 10 bases fit TRBD1. V was pared by 0 bases and J by 4 bases, with 24 bases of the junction left unmatched. The CDR3 covers 22 residues. The germline V gene has CDR1 LGHNA and CDR2 YNFKEQ. DNA for the CDR3: TGTGCCAGCAGCCAAGACCGGGACAGGGGCAGCACCTTTCTCATTAACCCTTACGAGCAGTACTTC. Amino acids: CASSQDRDRGSTFLINPYEQYF.

This chain joins TRBV18 and TRBJ1-1; D possibly corresponds to TRBD1 (6 bases). This CDR3 region has 15 residues. Germline V gene sequence: CDR1 KGHSH, CDR2 LQKENI. V shed 3 bases and J shed 0 bases, with 11 bases lying between them. The CDR3 loop is CASSPGQWVNTEAFF. CDR3 bases: TGTGCCAGCTCACCCGGACAGTGGGTGAACACTGAAGCTTTCTTT.

This chain connects TRBV4-1 to TRBJ1-2, with TRBD1 as a possible D gene (6 bases). This CDR3 is built from 15 residues. Germline V gives CDR1 MGHRA, CDR2 YSYEKL. The V and J ends lost 1 base and 7 bases respectively, with 16 bases between them. The CDR3 reads CASSQGPQGSLGYTF. DNA of the CDR3: TGCGCCAGCAGCCAAGGACCCCAGGGGTCCCTTGGCTACACCTTC.

A word on this clone: Other DNA sequences in the sample encode the same CDR3. The chain carries TRBV9 and TRBJ2-3; maybe TRBD2 (7 bases). Trimming stripped 3 bases from V and 2 bases from J, with 13 bases between. Germline lookup yields CDR1 SGDLS and CDR2 YYNGEE. The CDR3 spans 15 residues. The CDR3 here is CASSGGGGATDTQYF. Written as DNA, the CDR3 is TGTGCCAGCAGCGGAGGGGGGGGAGCCACAGATACGCAGTATTTT.

The V gene is TRBV7-9, the J gene TRBJ2-2, with TRBD1 matching 10 bases. In germline, CDR1 is SEHNR, CDR2 FQNEAQ (reference sequence). The CDR3 has 15 residues. With 5 bases clipped from V and 9 bases from J, the junction kept 9 bases outside the gene matches. The CDR3 loop reads CASSPRDRGIRELFF. The CDR3 DNA sequence: TGTGCCAGCAGCCCCCGGGACAGGGGAATCCGGGAGCTGTTTTTT.